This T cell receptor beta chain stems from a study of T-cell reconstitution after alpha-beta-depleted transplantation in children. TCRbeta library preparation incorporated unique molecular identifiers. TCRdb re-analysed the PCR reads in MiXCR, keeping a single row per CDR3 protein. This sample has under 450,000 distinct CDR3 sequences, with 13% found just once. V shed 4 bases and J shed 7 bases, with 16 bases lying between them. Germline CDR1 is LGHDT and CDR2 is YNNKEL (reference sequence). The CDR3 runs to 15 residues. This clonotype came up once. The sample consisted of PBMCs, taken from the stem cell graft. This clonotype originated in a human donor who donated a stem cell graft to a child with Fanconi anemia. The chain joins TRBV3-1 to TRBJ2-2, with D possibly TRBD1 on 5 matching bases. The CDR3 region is CASSPQPRVGGELFF. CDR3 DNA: TGTGCCAGCAGCCCCCAACCCAGGGTAGGCGGGGAGCTGTTTTTT.